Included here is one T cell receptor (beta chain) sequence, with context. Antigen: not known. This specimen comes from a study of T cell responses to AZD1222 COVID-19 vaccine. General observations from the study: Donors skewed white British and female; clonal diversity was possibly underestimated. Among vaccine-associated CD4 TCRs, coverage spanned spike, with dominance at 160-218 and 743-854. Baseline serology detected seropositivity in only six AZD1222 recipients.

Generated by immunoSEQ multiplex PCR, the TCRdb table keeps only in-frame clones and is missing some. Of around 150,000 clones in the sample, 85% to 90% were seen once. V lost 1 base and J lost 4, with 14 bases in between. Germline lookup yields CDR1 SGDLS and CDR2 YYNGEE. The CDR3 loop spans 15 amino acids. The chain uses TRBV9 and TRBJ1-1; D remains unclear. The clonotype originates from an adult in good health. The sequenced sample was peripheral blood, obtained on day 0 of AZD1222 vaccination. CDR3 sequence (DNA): TGTGCCAGCAGCGTAAGCGATATGGGTTTCACTGAAGCTTTCTTT. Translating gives CASSVSDMGFTEAFF.